The 10 T cell receptor beta chains below were found in one sample sequenced in a study of regulatory T cells in long-lasting Graves disease. TCR beta libraries were built with iRepertoire HTBI primers and Arm-PCR of CDR3 regions. TCRdb used MiXCR to reprocess the multiplex PCR reads, holding one entry per CDR3 protein. The sample gives hundreds of thousands of distinct CDR3 sequences, about 20% of which show up once; 13% is in the top ten. Time point described: persistent/refractory GD, antithyroid drugs over 5 years with positive TRAb. PBMCs provided the RNA from which the TCR library was made. Sequenced material: peripheral blood mononuclear cells (PBMCs), taken when the disease was refractory, from a patient treated with antithyroid drugs. The receptors come from a female donor with Graves disease.

The chain carries TRBV27 and TRBJ1-1; TRBD1 agrees at 7 bases. V shed 5 bases, J shed 4 bases, and the junction held 16 bases outside the gene matches. The CDR3 totals 17 residues. Germline CDR1 reads MNHEY; CDR2 reads SMNVEV (reference sequence). CDR3 amino acids: CASSPRTGPISTTEAFF. Written as DNA, the CDR3 is TGTGCCAGCAGTCCCAGGACAGGCCCAATTTCTACCACTGAAGCTTTCTTT.

This clonotype was counted ten times or more. This chain uses TRBV7-3 with TRBJ2-5; perhaps TRBD2 as D (6 bases). The germline CDR1 and CDR2 sequences are SGHTA and FQGTGA. The CDR3 runs 13 residues. The V end was cut by 3 bases, the J end by 5 bases, with 10 bases between. The CDR3: CASSLTRGETQYF. The CDR3 DNA reads TGTGCCAGCAGCTTGACTAGAGGGGAGACCCAGTACTTC.

V and J are TRBV10-3 and TRBJ1-1, with TRBD1 matching 7 bases. The CDR3 sequence is 14 residues long. V trimming: 7 bases; J trimming: 4 bases; junction bases outside the gene matches: 9. Germline V gene sequence: CDR1 ENHRY, CDR2 SYGVKD. CDR3 in amino acids: CAIKREGQITEAFF. The CDR3 nucleotides read TGTGCCATCAAAAGGGAGGGACAGATCACTGAAGCTTTCTTT.

This clonotype was counted a few times. This chain links TRBV7-3 with TRBJ2-7; tentative D call: TRBD1 (6 bases). CDR1 is SGHTA, CDR2 FQGTGA, per germline. The CDR3 is made up of 16 amino acids. V gave up 0 bases and J gave up 0 bases, with 12 bases separating them. CDR3 sequence reads: CASSLTADRSSYEQYF. CDR3 in DNA: TGTGCCAGCAGCTTAACAGCCGACAGGAGCTCCTACGAGCAGTACTTC.

The CDR3 loop is CASSLDVAGGYNEQFF. The CDR3 nucleotides read TGCGCCAGCAGCTTGGACGTAGCGGGAGGGTACAATGAGCAGTTCTTC. The chain couples TRBV5-1 to TRBJ2-1, with 11 nucleotides matching TRBD2. The length of the CDR3 is 16 residues. CDR1 and CDR2 (germline): SGHRS, YFSETQ. The J segment lost 4 bases and the V segment lost 0 bases, leaving 3 bases of the junction unmatched.

Regarding this clonotype: A much larger clone differs by one base, so this may be a read error. The chain recombines TRBV7-2 with TRBJ1-2; D not certain. The CDR3 covers 14 residues. Per germline, CDR1 SGHTA and CDR2 FQGNSA. CDR3 in amino acids: CASSLVGSNYCYTF. CDR3 in DNA: TGTGCCAGCAGCTTAGTCGGCAGTAACTATTGCTACACCTTC.

This clonotype showed up many times. The V gene is TRBV27, the J gene TRBJ1-2; a weak D match, TRBD1 (5 bases). This CDR3 has 11 amino acids. V lost 8 bases to trimming and J lost 5 bases, with 9 bases between them. Germline V gene data show CDR1 as MNHEY and CDR2 as SMNVEV (reference sequence). The CDR3 region is CASGGGYGYTF. CDR3 coding DNA: TGTGCCAGCGGGGGAGGGTATGGCTACACCTTC.

There are many counts of this clonotype. V is TRBV6-1 and J is TRBJ2-7; TRBD2 matches 11 bases. J gave up 5 bases and V 7 bases, and 7 bases lay outside the gene matches. Germline-derived CDR1 and CDR2 are MNHNS and SASEGT. CDR3 length: 14 amino acids. The CDR3 spells CASISSGREDEQYF. The CDR3 DNA reads as TGTGCCAGCATTAGTAGCGGGAGGGAGGACGAGCAGTACTTC.

This clonotype was observed many times. V and J are TRBV12-5 and TRBJ1-2; perhaps TRBD1 as D (5 bases). CDR1 is LGHNT and CDR2 is FRNRAP in the germline V gene. CDR3 length: 15 residues. V lost 0 bases and J 4 bases, leaving 12 bases between the germline ends. The CDR3 loop is CASGLVRDSSYGYTF. The CDR3, as DNA: TGTGCTAGTGGTTTGGTACGTGACAGTTCCTATGGCTACACCTTC.

The table lists this clonotype with many counts. The chain uses TRBV28 and TRBJ1-4; D is uncertain. The CDR3 is 15 amino acids. V was trimmed by 2 bases and J by 7 bases, leaving 14 bases between them. Looked up from germline, CDR1 is MDHEN and CDR2 is SYDVKM. The CDR3 region is CASSLMRAETEKLFF. CDR3 DNA: TGTGCCAGCAGTTTAATGCGGGCTGAAACTGAAAAACTGTTTTTT.